The source of this T cell receptor (beta chain) is a study of spatial heterogeneity in lung cancer (dated by TCRdb to about 2019). In terms of the full investigation: Beta-chain transcripts were consistently detected in greater numbers than alpha-chain transcripts, which likely reflected higher beta-chain transcript abundance. Both alpha and beta chains were TCR-sequenced in samples taken at surgery, namely 220 tumor regions, around 64 matched nontumor lung samples and 50 to 60 PBMC samples. TCR alpha and beta repertoires were quantitatively compared across multiple tumor regions, matched nontumor lung and blood in non-small cell lung cancer. Nonsynonymous mutation counts, determined by whole-exome sequencing of tumor tissue, were related to TCR repertoire features. In the raw uncorrected reads, each unique combination of TCR and UMI appeared more than ten times on average. The full study reports these points: Ubiquitous expanded tumor TCRs were found in blood more often at tumor resection than at routine follow-up. Confirming at a functional level the hypothesis that regional TCRs recognize regional mutations was considered to require additional single-cell paired TCR alpha and beta sequencing.

This clonotype was counted a few times. The target of this receptor is not known. The sample holds no much larger clone one base away, and base qualities are not on file. The sample's time point label, in plain terms: sample taken at primary tumor resection. The donors were about 65 patients from the lung TRACERx cohort who had early-stage, untreated non-small cell lung cancer. Whole RNA extracted from tumor and nontumor lung tissue, or from cryopreserved PBMC samples, was used for TCR sequencing without cell sorting. Only patients with enough RNA available from two or more tumor regions were chosen for TCR sequencing. The library was obtained by 5' RACE. Sequencing was performed on a NextSeq 500. The TCR library protocol attached a unique molecular identifier to each TCR cDNA molecule to allow correction of PCR and sequencing errors. Per the original workflow: TCR identification, UMI-based error correction and CDR3 extraction were all carried out with Decombinator tools. Expanded TCRs were defined as those above a frequency of 2 per 1,000, corresponding to the top 1% of the tumor frequency distribution. Renyi diversity was computed with the R vegan package after each repertoire had been subsampled 100 times to 5,000 TCRs. CDR3 similarity networks were built from amino acid triplet string-kernel similarity, with CDR3s being connected when pairwise similarity was above 0.82. TCRdb trimmed public reads at Q25 via fastp, called clones via MiXCR and kept in-frame beta chains. CDR3 protein duplicates are merged, each entry listing the most common genes and DNA. Here the V and J calls rest on TCRdb's processing, not on the authors' analysis. The sample yields 45,000 to 55,000 distinct CDR3 sequences; about 5.8% were counted once. The top ten constitute over 8.5% of the sample.

Sequences MNHEY (CDR1) and SVGAGI (CDR2) are obtained from the germline V gene. V and J are truncated by 6 bases and 1 base respectively, leaving an intervening sequence of 4 bases. Spanning cysteine to phenylalanine, the CDR3 consists of 12 amino acids. Solely the CDR3 DNA is kept, with 36 bases framed from the first base. This chain is built from TRBV6-5 and TRBJ1-3, with the D segment identity uncertain. The TCR was taken from a male donor with early-stage non-small cell lung cancer. Sequenced here: PBMCs, sampled at surgery. The CDR3 corresponds to CASRESGNTIYF. In nucleotides, the sequence is TGTGCCAGCAGGGAATCTGGAAACACCATATATTTT.